A single sample is the source of the 18 T cell receptor beta chains below, sequenced in a study of long-term antiretroviral therapy in people with HIV. Investigators performed immunoSEQ version v3.0 at survey level. TCRdb keeps only in-frame clones here, not all; method: immunoSEQ multiplex PCR. This table has tens of thousands of clones, approximately 81% appearing once. The material was unsorted PBMCs, obtained roughly 2.9 years before starting antiretroviral therapy. All receptors come from a woman in her thirties with HIV.

CDR3: CASSEDAGGTDTQYF. The CDR3 DNA reads TGTGCCAGCAGTGAAGATGCAGGGGGCACAGATACGCAGTATTTT. The chain recombines TRBV2 with TRBJ2-3; tentatively, D is TRBD1 (6 bases). The V end was cut by 1 base, the J end by 1 base, with 9 bases between. The CDR3 loop spans 15 amino acids. Germline lookup yields CDR1 SNHLY and CDR2 FYNNEI.

The gene calls are TRBV7-8 and TRBJ1-5; D not resolved. The V end lost 8 bases, the J end lost 0 bases, and 14 bases lay between the germline ends. Germline V gives CDR1 SGHVS, CDR2 FQNEAQ. The CDR3 loop spans 15 amino acids. The CDR3 DNA is TGTGCCAGCCCAATACGGTCCCTTAGCAATCAGCCCCAGCATTTT. Translated: CASPIRSLSNQPQHF.

The chain is built from TRBV19 and TRBJ1-1; D is ambiguous. This CDR3 has 15 residues. Looked up from germline, CDR1 is LNHDA and CDR2 is SQIVND (reference sequence). Trimming cost V 2 bases and J 8 bases, with 18 bases left between them. The CDR3 loop is CASSIRGSTPSEAFF. The CDR3 DNA reads as TGTGCCAGTAGTATACGTGGGTCGACTCCGAGCGAAGCTTTCTTT.

This chain joins TRBV30 and TRBJ1-3; D uncertain. Trimming cost V 3 bases and J 5 bases, with 14 bases left between them. Germline CDR1 is GTSNPN and CDR2 is SVGIG (reference sequence). The CDR3 loop spans 14 amino acids. The CDR3 DNA is TGTGCCTGGAGAACTAAACGGATCCGAAACACCATATATTTT. Translating it yields CAWRTKRIRNTIYF.

The chain employs TRBV4-2 and TRBJ2-2, with 12 nucleotides matching TRBD2. V shed 11 bases and J 3 bases; nucleotides not matched to a gene: 10. The germline V gene has CDR1 LGHNA and CDR2 YNFKEQ. The CDR3 contains 16 residues. This CDR3 reads CAGAPSSGGDTGELFF. DNA for the CDR3: TGTGCCGGCGCACCCTCTAGCGGGGGGGACACCGGGGAGCTGTTTTTT.

Only one count was recorded for this clone. The rearrangement links TRBV30 to TRBJ2-3; either TRBD1 or TRBD2 may fit D (5 bases each). V lost 7 bases, J lost 2 bases, and 22 bases lay in between. This CDR3 is 16 amino acids long. Germline CDR1 is GTSNPN and CDR2 is SVGIG (reference sequence). CDR3 bases: TGTGCCTTGGGGAGCTCTCCGGGACGGTCCACAGATACGCAGTATTTT. It is translated as CALGSSPGRSTDTQYF.

V is TRBV5-6 and J is TRBJ2-7; 8 nucleotides match TRBD1. This CDR3 has 15 residues. V was pared by 4 bases and J by 0 bases, with 6 bases of the junction left unmatched. Germline V gene lookup returns CDR1 SGHDT and CDR2 YYEEEE. In DNA, the CDR3 is TGTGCCAGCAGCCCCGACAGGGGACACTCCTACGAGCAGTACTTC. It is translated as CASSPDRGHSYEQYF.

The V gene is TRBV5-6, the J gene TRBJ2-7, with 10 bases aligning to TRBD2. The CDR3 is made up of 13 amino acids. CDR1 is SGHDT, CDR2 YYEEEE, per germline. The V segment lost 2 bases and the J segment 7 bases; nucleotides outside the gene matches: 3. CDR3 nucleotides: TGTGCCAGCAGCTTTAATAGCGGGGGGGAGCAGTACTTC. Translating gives CASSFNSGGEQYF.

This chain links TRBV10-2 with TRBJ2-5; D is tentatively TRBD1 or TRBD2 (5 bases each). Deletions cut 2 bases from V and 6 bases from J, with 13 bases between. The CDR3 runs to 14 residues. The germline gives CDR1 WSHSY, CDR2 SAAADI. The CDR3 sequence is CASSEGGGRKTQYF. In nucleotides, the CDR3 is TGCGCCAGCAGTGAGGGTGGGGGTCGGAAGACCCAGTACTTC.

The V and J genes are TRBV19 and TRBJ1-5, with D unresolved. V was trimmed by 6 bases and J by 7 bases, leaving 13 bases between them. Per germline, CDR1 LNHDA and CDR2 SQIVND (reference sequence). The CDR3 is 13 amino acids. CDR3 region: CASSSGRMQPQHF. The CDR3 region has the DNA TGTGCCAGTAGCTCCGGACGGATGCAGCCCCAGCATTTT.

The V gene is TRBV19, the J gene TRBJ2-7, with 9 bases lining up with TRBD2. After removal of 7 bases from V and 0 bases from J, the junction contained 4 bases not matched to a gene. CDR1 and CDR2 from the germline V gene are LNHDA and SQIVND (reference sequence). The CDR3 covers 14 residues. In DNA, the CDR3 is TGTGCCAGTAAGGCTAGCGGGGTCTCCTACGAGCAGTACTTC. Translating it yields CASKASGVSYEQYF.

This clone was recorded a few times. J is TRBJ2-2 and V is TRBV5-1; 8 bases fit TRBD1. Germline V lookup: CDR1 SGHRS, CDR2 YFSETQ. The length of the CDR3 is 14 residues. The V gene end was trimmed by 6 bases and the J gene end by 4 bases; junction bases not matched to a gene: 5. CDR3 in amino acids: CASNGQGITGELFF. CDR3 DNA: TGCGCCAGCAACGGACAGGGAATCACCGGGGAGCTGTTTTTT. The full variable domain, with the rest looked up from reference TRBV5-1 and TRBJ2-2, is KAGVTQTPRYLIKTRGQQVTLSCSPISGHRSVSWYQQTPGQGLQFLFEYFSETQRNKGNFPGRFSGRQFSNSRSEMNVSTLELGDSALYLCASNGQGITGELFFGEGSRLTVL.

The chain carries TRBV5-1 and TRBJ2-5, with D unresolved. The V and J ends lost 0 bases and 5 bases respectively, with 17 bases between them. This CDR3 has 16 residues. The germline V gene encodes CDR1 SGHRS and CDR2 YFSETQ. CDR3 sequence: CASSLATPVTSETQYF. The CDR3 nucleotides are TGCGCCAGCAGCTTGGCTACGCCGGTGACGTCGGAGACCCAGTACTTC. Using reference TRBV5-1 and TRBJ2-5 for the parts outside the CDR3, the full variable domain is KAGVTQTPRYLIKTRGQQVTLSCSPISGHRSVSWYQQTPGQGLQFLFEYFSETQRNKGNFPGRFSGRQFSNSRSEMNVSTLELGDSALYLCASSLATPVTSETQYFGPGTRLLVL.

The chain recombines TRBV2 with TRBJ1-3; D is unclear. Trimming took off 6 bases at V and 0 bases at J, with 9 bases between the two ends. There are 14 residues in the CDR3. Germline V lookup: CDR1 SNHLY, CDR2 FYNNEI. CDR3 DNA sequence: TGTGCCAGCAGGGCAGTAAGCTCTGGAAACACCATATATTTT. Residues: CASRAVSSGNTIYF.

The V call is TRBV6-1, the J call TRBJ2-1, with TRBD2 matching 14 bases. The CDR3 totals 22 residues. Germline V lookup: CDR1 MNHNS, CDR2 SASEGT. The V and J ends lost 0 bases and 0 bases, in that order; junction bases with no gene match: 13. CDR3 bases: TGTGCCAGCAGTGAAGCTACAAGGGGACTAGCGGGGGCCATCGGCTCCTACAATGAGCAGTTCTTC. Amino acid sequence: CASSEATRGLAGAIGSYNEQFF.

This clone was counted a few times. V gene TRBV2 combines with J gene TRBJ1-3, with D hard to call. There are 13 residues in the CDR3. Trimming removed 6 bases at V and 11 bases at J, with 17 bases between. Germline CDR1 reads SNHLY; CDR2 reads FYNNEI. As DNA, the CDR3 is TGTGCCAGCAGGGGCATTCTATATGAGTCCATATATTTT. This encodes CASRGILYESIYF. Using reference TRBV2 and TRBJ1-3 for the parts outside the CDR3, the full variable domain is EPEVTQTPSHQVTQMGQEVILRCVPISNHLYFYWYRQILGQKVEFLVSFYNNEISEKSEIFDDQFSVERPDGSNFTLKIRSTKLEDSAMYFCASRGILYESIYFGEGSWLTVV.

This clone was seen a few times. The gene calls are TRBV20-1 and TRBJ1-2, with D tentatively TRBD1 (5 bases). CDR1 DFQATT and CDR2 SNEGSKA come from the germline V gene (reference sequence). The length of the CDR3 is 11 residues. V was shortened by 6 bases and J by 5 bases, with 10 bases between the two germline ends. This CDR3 is CSAPWGYGYTF. The CDR3 DNA reads as TGCAGTGCGCCCTGGGGGTATGGCTACACCTTC.

This clone came up once. The chain uses TRBV30 and TRBJ2-2; D unclear. The CDR3 has 14 amino acids. CDR1 GTSNPN and CDR2 SVGIG come from the germline V gene (reference sequence). The V end was cut by 3 bases, the J end by 3 bases, with 11 bases between. CDR3 DNA sequence: TGTGCCTGGAGCCTAAACGGATACACCGGGGAGCTGTTTTTT. This codes for CAWSLNGYTGELFF.